This T cell receptor beta chain comes out of a study of T cell responses to AZD1222 COVID-19 vaccine. General observations from the study: With two AZD1222 doses given, Spike-specific TCR breadth and depth both rose. Reports say nearly half of spike-specific TCRs go after unmutated variant regions. The donor cohort was predominantly white British with a female majority, and clonal diversity may have been underestimated. Repertoires were collected only later (after the peak T cell response had occurred).

Clones were sequenced by immunoSEQ multiplex PCR, and TCRdb holds only the in-frame ones, with some missing. The data contain about 93,000 clones, around 92% of them singletons. A remark on this clone: Its specificity is unknown.

This CDR3 is built from 13 residues. Trimming took off 7 bases at V and 3 bases at J, with 11 bases between the two ends. The chain carries TRBV12-3 or TRBV12-4 and TRBJ2-3, with D perhaps assigned TRBD1 or TRBD2 (5 bases each). The sample consisted of peripheral blood, taken on day 0 of MenACWY control vaccination. The origin of this receptor is an adult in good health. The CDR3 nucleotides are TGTGCCAGCACCATATGGGGGACAGATACGCAGTATTTT. This gives the protein CASTIWGTDTQYF.